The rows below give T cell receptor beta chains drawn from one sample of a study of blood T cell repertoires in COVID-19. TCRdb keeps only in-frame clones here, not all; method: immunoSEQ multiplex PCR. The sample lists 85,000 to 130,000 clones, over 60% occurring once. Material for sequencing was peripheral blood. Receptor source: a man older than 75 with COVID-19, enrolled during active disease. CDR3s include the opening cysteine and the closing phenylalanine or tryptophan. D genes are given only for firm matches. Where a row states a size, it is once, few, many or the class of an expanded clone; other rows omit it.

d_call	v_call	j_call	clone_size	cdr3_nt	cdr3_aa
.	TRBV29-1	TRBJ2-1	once	TGCAGCGTCAGAAAACTTCAGGGGAATGAGCAGTTCTTC	CSVRKLQGNEQFF
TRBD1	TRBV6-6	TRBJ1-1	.	TGTGCCAGCAGTTACTCGAGGGGGCCTATTAACACTGAAGCTTTCTTT	CASSYSRGPINTEAFF
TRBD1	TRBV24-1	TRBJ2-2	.	TGTGCCACCAGTGATTTGGTTCCGGGACAGGGTCCGGCCGGGGAGCTGTTTTTT	CATSDLVPGQGPAGELFF
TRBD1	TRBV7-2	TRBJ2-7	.	TGTGCCAGCAGCCAGACAGGGGACCCCTACGAGCAGTACTTC	CASSQTGDPYEQYF
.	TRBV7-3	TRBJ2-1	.	TGTGCCAGCAGCTTAGGTAGCGGACATTACAATGAGCAGTTCTTC	CASSLGSGHYNEQFF
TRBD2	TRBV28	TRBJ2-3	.	TGTGCCAGCAGTGGGGCGGGAGGGATAGATACGCAGTATTTT	CASSGAGGIDTQYF
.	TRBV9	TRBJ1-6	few	TGTGCCAGCAGCGTAGGGGCAGGAGGTAATTCACCCCTCCACTTT	CASSVGAGGNSPLHF
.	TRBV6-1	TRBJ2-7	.	TGTGCCAGCAGTGAGCGGGGGCCCTACGAGCAGTACTTC	CASSERGPYEQYF
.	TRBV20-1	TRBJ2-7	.	TGCAGTGCTCCCCAGGGAGGAGAGCAGTACTTC	CSAPQGGEQYF
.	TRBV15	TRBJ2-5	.	TGTGCCACCAGCAGAGTGGCGGGTTCAGGAGAGACCCAGTACTTC	CATSRVAGSGETQYF
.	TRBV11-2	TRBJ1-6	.	TGTGCCAGCAGCTTAGGGCTCGAACCCCGGGTGAATTCACCCCTCCACTTT	CASSLGLEPRVNSPLHF
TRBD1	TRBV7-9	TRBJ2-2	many	TGTGCCAGCAGCCATCGTGGGACAGGGGACACCGGGGAGCTGTTTTTT	CASSHRGTGDTGELFF
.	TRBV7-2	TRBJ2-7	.	TGTGCCAGCAGCTTAGGGTGGGGACTTGTCTACGAGCAGTACTTC	CASSLGWGLVYEQYF
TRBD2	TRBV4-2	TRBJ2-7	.	TGTGCCAGCAGATTGGGACTAGCGGGTAACGAGCAGTACTTC	CASRLGLAGNEQYF
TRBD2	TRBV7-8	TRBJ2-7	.	TGTGCCAGCAGCCGAGGGGGTAGCGGGAGCTCCGAGCAGTACTTC	CASSRGGSGSSEQYF
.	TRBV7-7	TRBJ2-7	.	TGTGCTAGCAGCTTAGTCGCAGGGCACGAGCAGTACTTC	CASSLVAGHEQYF
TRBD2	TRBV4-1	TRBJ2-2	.	TGCGCCAGCAGCCAAGCGACTAGCGGGAAGAACACCGGGGAGCTGTTTTTT	CASSQATSGKNTGELFF
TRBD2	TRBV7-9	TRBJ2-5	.	TGTGCCAGCAGCCCCGGACTAGCGGGAGGTTTGGAGACCCAGTACTTC	CASSPGLAGGLETQYF
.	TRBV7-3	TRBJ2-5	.	TGTGCCAGCAGCCTTAACGGCATGGAGGGAGAGACCCAGTACTTC	CASSLNGMEGETQYF
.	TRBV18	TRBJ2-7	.	TGTGCCAGCTCACCCGCGTCCTACGAGCAGTACTTC	CASSPASYEQYF
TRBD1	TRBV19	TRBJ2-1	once	TGTGCCAGTAGACGGACAGGGGGCTTTGAAAATGAGCAGTTCTTC	CASRRTGGFENEQFF
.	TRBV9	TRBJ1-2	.	TGTGCCAGCAGCGTAGAGTCCAGCAGGGCGGGCTACACCTTC	CASSVESSRAGYTF
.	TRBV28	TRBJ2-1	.	TGTGCCAGCAGTTTTCGCGGTTCAGGGGACAATGAGCAGTTCTTC	CASSFRGSGDNEQFF
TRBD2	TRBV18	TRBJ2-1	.	TGTGCCAGCTCCCCTCTTTCACTAGCGGGAGGGTCAGCTGAGCAGTTCTTC	CASSPLSLAGGSAEQFF
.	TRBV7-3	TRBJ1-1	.	TGTGCCAGCAGCTCCGGATGGGGGACACGGGACACTGAAGCTTTCTTT	CASSSGWGTRDTEAFF
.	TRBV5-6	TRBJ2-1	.	TGTGCCAGCGCCCATCCCAGCTCCTACAATGAGCAGTTCTTC	CASAHPSSYNEQFF
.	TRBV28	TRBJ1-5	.	TGTGCCAGCAGTCCCGGACAGCCCATACCAAATCAGCCCCAGCATTTT	CASSPGQPIPNQPQHF
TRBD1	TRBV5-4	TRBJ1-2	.	TGTGCCAGCAGCTTGGCCGCGGGACAGAACTATGGCTACACCTTC	CASSLAAGQNYGYTF
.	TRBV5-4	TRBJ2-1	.	TGTGCCAGCAACCCGGACTACTCCTACAATGAGCAGTTCTTC	CASNPDYSYNEQFF
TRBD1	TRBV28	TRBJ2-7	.	TGTGCCAGCAGTTTAAGCCGGGACAGGGGCGAGCAGTACTTC	CASSLSRDRGEQYF
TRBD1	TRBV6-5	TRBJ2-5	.	TGTGCCAGCAGTCGGACAGGGGTAGAGACCCAGTACTTC	CASSRTGVETQYF
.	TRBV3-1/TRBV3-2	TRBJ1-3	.	TGTGCCAGCAGCCAGGCGGGAGAAAACACCATATATTTT	CASSQAGENTIYF
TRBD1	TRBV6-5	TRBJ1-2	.	TGTGCCAGCAGTTACGGACAGGGGTCGGATGGCTACACCTTC	CASSYGQGSDGYTF
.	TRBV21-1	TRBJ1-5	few	TGTGCCAGCAGCAAAGGGGTCAGGGGGCCTCATAATCAGCCCCAGCATTTT	CASSKGVRGPHNQPQHF
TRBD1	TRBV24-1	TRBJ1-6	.	TGTGCCACCAGCAACAGGGGCAATTCACCCCTCCACTTT	CATSNRGNSPLHF